The 21 T cell receptor beta chains given below trace back to one sample, sequenced in a study of T-cell reconstitution after alpha-beta-depleted transplantation in children. Molecular barcoding with unique molecular identifiers was used for the TCRbeta library. One entry per CDR3 protein results from TCRdb running MiXCR on the PCR reads. This sample carries 500,000 or so distinct CDR3 sequences, 9.5% to 12% of them seen once, and the ten largest clones take about 15%. The specimen was PBMCs, mostly from graft donor cells, collected 180 days after TCRalphabeta/CD19-depleted stem cell transplant. The source is a female patient aged 2 to 10 who had a stem cell transplant for aplastic anemia, so the T cells may come from the graft donor.

This clonotype was picked up many times. The V call is TRBV12-3 or TRBV12-4, the J call TRBJ1-5, with D possibly matching TRBD1 (6 bases). The CDR3 contains 15 residues. Trimming removed 5 bases at V and 6 bases at J, with 17 bases between. The CDR3 sequence is CASSLNLGAGQPQHF. The DNA of the CDR3 is TGTGCCAGCAGTCTAAATTTGGGGGCTGGTCAGCCCCAGCATTTT.

In its sample, this clonotype was seen many times. The rearrangement uses TRBV20-1 and TRBJ2-7; TRBD2 aligns across 10 bases. From germline, CDR1 is DFQATT and CDR2 SNEGSKA (reference sequence). Germline trimming cut 6 bases from V and 7 bases from J; bases unmatched to any gene: 9. CDR3 length: 13 residues. CDR3 nucleotide sequence: TGCAGTGCAAGTAGCGGGAGGCCGAGGGAGCAGTACTTC. As protein: CSASSGRPREQYF.

This clonotype was picked up a small number of times. V usage is TRBV6-1 and J usage is TRBJ2-7; TRBD1 matches 7 bases. The CDR3 is 15 residues long. Germline V gives CDR1 MNHNS, CDR2 SASEGT. V lost 2 bases to trimming and J lost 2 bases; unmatched junction nucleotides: 6. The DNA for the CDR3 is TGTGCCAGCAGTGAATTGGGAACAGGGGCCTACGAGCAGTACGTC. It yields the protein CASSELGTGAYEQYV.

This clonotype was recorded at least ten times. The chain couples TRBV7-9 to TRBJ2-3; D is unresolved. The CDR3 has 12 amino acids. Germline CDR1 is SEHNR and CDR2 is FQNEAQ (reference sequence). V was shortened by 5 bases and J by 3 bases, with 6 bases between the two germline ends. The CDR3 sequence: CASSHGTDTQYF. The CDR3 DNA follows: TGTGCCAGCAGCCACGGAACAGATACGCAGTATTTT.

There are many counts of this clonotype. The V and J genes are TRBV7-9 and TRBJ1-3; 7 positions agree with TRBD1. The junction had 5 bases not matched to a gene; V was cut back by 3 bases and J by 6 bases. The CDR3 is 14 residues long. Germline V CDR1 and CDR2: SEHNR, FQNEAQ (reference sequence). CDR3 loop: CASSLTGWENTIYF. The CDR3 coding sequence is TGTGCCAGCAGCTTGACAGGGTGGGAAAACACCATATATTTT.

This clonotype has only a few counts. V and J are TRBV2 and TRBJ2-2, with D maybe TRBD2 (7 bases). The germline V and J ends were trimmed by 7 bases and 4 bases, with 22 bases remaining between them. The CDR3 has 17 amino acids. The germline V gene encodes CDR1 SNHLY and CDR2 FYNNEI. The CDR3 DNA follows: TGTGCCAGCACCGAGGGGGGGCCAACCTGGGGCACCGGGGAGCTGTTTTTT. Translating gives CASTEGGPTWGTGELFF.

The gene calls are TRBV6-1 and TRBJ1-3, with TRBD1 matching over 9 bases. V lost 8 bases and J lost 4; bases outside the gene matches: 12. From germline, CDR1 is MNHNS and CDR2 SASEGT. This CDR3 spans 16 amino acids. The CDR3 sequence: CASHESGTGNGNTIYF. The CDR3 DNA sequence: TGTGCCAGCCACGAATCCGGGACAGGGAACGGAAACACCATATATTTT.

The chain links TRBV7-9 to TRBJ2-1; D ambiguous. Germline V CDR1 and CDR2: SEHNR, FQNEAQ (reference sequence). The CDR3 is 14 residues long. V was trimmed by 1 base and J by 6 bases, leaving 10 bases between them. In nucleotides, the CDR3 is TGTGCCAGCAGCTTAGAGGCGGTAGGCAATGAGCAGTTCTTC. Translated: CASSLEAVGNEQFF.

There are many counts of this clonotype. The chain combines TRBV3-1 with TRBJ2-7; tentative D call: TRBD2 (6 bases). Between the trimmed V and J ends, which lost 1 base and 3 bases, there was a span of 7 bases. The CDR3 extends over 13 amino acids. CDR1 is LGHDT and CDR2 is YNNKEL in the germline V gene (reference sequence). The chain's CDR3 is CASSQGGNYEQYF. Written as DNA, the CDR3 is TGTGCCAGCAGCCAAGGCGGGAACTACGAGCAGTACTTC.

In its sample, this clonotype was seen many times. The V gene is TRBV7-6, the J gene TRBJ1-1; 8 bases are shared with TRBD1. CDR3 size: 16 residues. Germline V gene data show CDR1 as SGHVS and CDR2 as FNYEAQ. V trimming: 0 bases; J trimming: 5 bases; junction bases outside the gene matches: 8. This chain's CDR3 is CASSLARAGGWTEAFF. CDR3 DNA sequence: TGTGCCAGCAGCTTAGCGCGGGCAGGGGGCTGGACTGAAGCTTTCTTT.

This clonotype was counted ten times or more. The chain has TRBV4-3 and TRBJ1-4, with unresolved D. The V end lost 6 bases, the J end lost 5 bases, and 10 bases lay between the germline ends. Germline-derived CDR1 and CDR2 are LGHNA and YSLEER. This CDR3 is built from 13 residues. The CDR3 loop is CASSQVGNEKLFF. The CDR3 DNA is TGCGCCAGCAGTCAGGTCGGAAATGAAAAACTGTTTTTT.

This clonotype was detected only a few times. The V and J genes are TRBV29-1 and TRBJ2-7, with 7 bases identical to TRBD2. This CDR3 has 13 amino acids. CDR1 and CDR2 from the germline V gene are SQVTM and ANQGSEA. The junction had 12 bases not matched to a gene; V was cut back by 7 bases and J by 6 bases. The CDR3 here is CSALRRGRSEQYF. The DNA for the CDR3 is TGCAGCGCCCTGCGGCGGGGGAGATCCGAGCAGTACTTC.

The genes are TRBV19 and TRBJ2-7; maybe TRBD1 (6 bases). The CDR3 is made up of 14 amino acids. Trimming took off 5 bases at V and 1 base at J, with 12 bases between the two ends. The germline CDR1 and CDR2 sequences are LNHDA and SQIVND (reference sequence). The CDR3 spells CASSPRGQSYEQYF. The CDR3 DNA is TGTGCCAGTAGTCCGAGAGGACAGTCCTACGAGCAGTACTTC.

This clonotype was detected a few times. V gene TRBV29-1 combines with J gene TRBJ1-4; D not resolved. CDR1 SQVTM and CDR2 ANQGSEA come from the germline V gene. The germline V and J ends were trimmed by 7 bases and 3 bases, with 12 bases remaining between them. The CDR3 is 13 amino acids. The CDR3 is CSAARIANEKLFF. CDR3 sequence (DNA): TGCAGCGCCGCCCGGATTGCTAATGAAAAACTGTTTTTT.

There are a few counts of this clonotype. The gene calls are TRBV5-1 and TRBJ2-2, with 11 bases that match TRBD1. Germline assignment: CDR1 SGHRS and CDR2 YFSETQ. This CDR3 is built from 17 residues. J lost 6 bases, V lost 2 bases, and 9 bases had no gene match. CDR3 bases: TGCGCCAGCAGCTTCTCCGGGACAGGGGGAAACGCCGGGGAGCTGTTTTTT. It translates to CASSFSGTGGNAGELFF.

V gene TRBV27 combines with J gene TRBJ2-7; no clear D. This CDR3 region has 15 residues. V lost 8 bases and J lost 3, with 20 bases in between. In germline, CDR1 is MNHEY, CDR2 SMNVEV (reference sequence). CDR3 residues: CASATHRFQVYEQYF. DNA of the CDR3: TGTGCCAGCGCAACTCATCGGTTCCAAGTCTACGAGCAGTACTTC.

Comments on this clonotype: Likely a read error: the CDR3 ends without its conserved phenylalanine or tryptophan. The chain combines TRBV27 with TRBJ1-5; 8 nucleotides align to TRBD1. Per germline, CDR1 MNHEY and CDR2 SMNVEV (reference sequence). This CDR3 has 14 residues. J lost 6 bases, V lost 3 bases, and 4 bases had no gene match. CDR3 protein: CASSFTTGGQPQHY. CDR3 DNA: TGTGCCAGCAGTTTCACCACAGGGGGTCAGCCCCAGCATTAT.

This chain links TRBV7-9 with TRBJ2-7; TRBD2 is a possible D gene (5 bases). The V gene lost 4 bases and the J gene lost 6 bases, with 10 bases spanning the gap. The germline V gene encodes CDR1 SEHNR and CDR2 FQNEAQ (reference sequence). The CDR3 is 12 residues long. As DNA, the CDR3 is TGTGCCAGCAGCTCCCGGGGTGTCGAGCAGTACGTC. As protein: CASSSRGVEQYV.

The gene calls are TRBV29-1 and TRBJ2-2, with 8 bases lining up with TRBD2. CDR1 is SQVTM, CDR2 ANQGSEA, per germline. The CDR3 covers 15 residues. V trimming: 6 bases; J trimming: 4 bases; junction bases outside the gene matches: 10. CDR3 coding DNA: TGCAGCGTCGTCGGACTAGCAACGGGCACCGGGGAGCTGTTTTTT. This codes for CSVVGLATGTGELFF.

In this sample, this clonotype turned up a few times. The genes are TRBV28 and TRBJ2-2; 7 nucleotides align to TRBD1. Trimming at V came to 6 bases and at J to 0 bases, leaving 22 bases not matched to a gene. The CDR3 is made up of 21 amino acids. Germline V gene data show CDR1 as MDHEN and CDR2 as SYDVKM. The CDR3 coding sequence is TGTGCCAGCAGACATCCTTTCCGGGACAGCTCTTCTCCCTCGAACACCGGGGAGCTGTTTTTT. Translation gives CASRHPFRDSSSPSNTGELFF.

This chain connects TRBV19 to TRBJ1-1; perhaps TRBD1 as D (5 bases). The ends were cut back, 2 bases at V and 3 bases at J, with 13 bases in the middle. Germline CDR1 and CDR2: LNHDA and SQIVND (reference sequence). The CDR3 is 15 residues long. As DNA, the CDR3 is TGTGCCAGTAGTATAAGGGGCCGGGGAGACACTGAAGCTTTCTTT. It codes for CASSIRGRGDTEAFF.